This T cell receptor beta chain was identified during a study of post-analysis software for immune sequencing data. Study at large: Disease trajectories encompassed relapsing-remitting, secondary progressive and progressive-relapsing multiple sclerosis.

Notes on the study in general: Included in a set of 5 or 6 TRBV segments more frequent in patients than controls were TRBV5-6, TRBV5-1 and TRBV20-1.

With respect to this clonotype: As yet, its antigen is unknown.

Libraries were made from TCR beta cDNA, and they carried unique molecular identifiers. MiXCR, applied by TCRdb to the PCR reads, yields one record per CDR3 protein. Here the sample spans hundreds of thousands of distinct CDR3 sequences, approximately 50% being singletons. CDR1 SQVTM and CDR2 ANQGSEA come from the germline V gene. The CDR3 has 15 amino acids. Trimming removed 3 bases at V and 1 base at J, with 15 bases between. This sequence was found in a girl between 5 and 17 years old with multiple sclerosis. The V call is TRBV29-1, the J call TRBJ2-5; maybe TRBD2 (5 bases). The material sequenced was blood. The DNA of the CDR3 is TGCAGCGTTGATGCCGGACTTCTCGTCCAAGAGACCCAGTACTTC. Translation gives CSVDAGLLVQETQYF.